The 14 T cell receptor beta chains below all came from one sample that was sequenced in a study of cytomegalovirus exposure and HLA in healthy donors. Primers: 60 Vbeta forward and 13 Jbeta reverse. Sequencing was performed with immunoSEQ multiplex PCR; in TCRdb, only in-frame clones are kept and a portion is missing. The sample holds roughly 130,000 clones, roughly 78% seen once. Sequenced input: PBMCs. These receptors were obtained from a male donor in good health and CMV-seronegative.

The chain has TRBV5-1 and TRBJ1-4; D is ambiguous. The V and J ends lost 5 bases and 3 bases respectively, with 14 bases between them. The CDR3 has 15 residues. Germline CDR1 reads SGHRS; CDR2 reads YFSETQ. For the CDR3, the DNA is TGCGCCAGCAGTCGGGCCCCGGGAGCTAATGAAAAACTGTTTTTT. This encodes CASSRAPGANEKLFF.

The V gene is TRBV7-9, the J gene TRBJ2-1; 7 nucleotides agree with TRBD1. CDR3 length equals 12 residues. The ends lost 6 bases at V and 13 bases at J; junction bases unmatched: 9. CDR1 and CDR2 (germline): SEHNR, FQNEAQ (reference sequence). The CDR3 spells CASRTTGVGQFF. The CDR3 DNA reads TGTGCCAGCAGAACCACAGGGGTTGGACAGTTCTTC.

The V gene is TRBV5-1, the J gene TRBJ1-6, with unresolved D. V lost 0 bases and J 0 bases, leaving 4 bases between the germline ends. Germline V gene lookup returns CDR1 SGHRS and CDR2 YFSETQ. CDR3 length equals 15 residues. The CDR3 sequence is CASSLDSSYNSPLHF. CDR3 DNA sequence: TGCGCCAGCAGCTTGGACAGCTCCTATAATTCACCCCTCCACTTT.

This clone was counted a single time. This chain connects TRBV7-9 to TRBJ2-1; the match to TRBD1 covers 8 bases. This CDR3 has 19 residues. V shed 1 base and J 7 bases; nucleotides not matched to a gene: 18. Germline loops: CDR1 SEHNR, CDR2 FQNEAQ (reference sequence). CDR3 sequence reads: CASSLGSRQGKRVGNEQFF. Here the CDR3 DNA reads TGTGCCAGCAGCTTAGGATCTCGACAGGGGAAAAGGGTAGGAAATGAGCAGTTCTTC.

The chain recombines TRBV7-2 with TRBJ1-2, with 8 positions matching TRBD1. Losses at the gene ends were 5 bases for V and 0 bases for J; bases not matched to a gene: 11. Germline CDR1 reads SGHTA; CDR2 reads FQGNSA. The CDR3 loop spans 17 amino acids. CDR3 amino acids: CASSPRQGRVANYGYTF. The CDR3 region has the DNA TGTGCCAGCAGCCCTCGACAGGGGCGAGTAGCTAACTATGGCTACACCTTC.

A single count supports this clone. This CDR3 reads CSALRDREDTEAFF. The CDR3 bases are TGCAGCGCCCTTCGGGACAGGGAGGACACTGAAGCTTTCTTT. V is TRBV29-1 and J is TRBJ1-1; 9 bases agree with TRBD1. Germline CDR1 SQVTM, CDR2 ANQGSEA. The J segment lost 3 bases and the V segment lost 7 bases, leaving 9 bases of the junction unmatched. This CDR3 region has 14 residues.

This chain uses TRBV30 with TRBJ2-7; 13 nucleotides match TRBD2. Germline V gene lookup returns CDR1 GTSNPN and CDR2 SVGIG (reference sequence). The CDR3 sequence is 17 residues long. V lost 3 bases to trimming and J lost 1 base; unmatched junction nucleotides: 9. For the CDR3, the DNA is TGTGCCTGGAGCGAAACTAGCGGGAGGGCTATTTCCTACGAGCAGTACTTC. Protein: CAWSETSGRAISYEQYF.

The chain links TRBV30 to TRBJ1-3; D not certain. The germline gives CDR1 GTSNPN, CDR2 SVGIG (reference sequence). This CDR3 spans 14 amino acids. In DNA, the CDR3 is TGTGCTACGTCCGGGAGACCACGAACAAACACCATATATTTT. Its translation: CATSGRPRTNTIYF.

The V gene is TRBV5-8, the J gene TRBJ2-1; a weak D match, TRBD1 (5 bases). The CDR3 has 12 amino acids. V was clipped by 2 bases and J by 7 bases, with 7 bases between them. Germline assignment: CDR1 SGHTS and CDR2 YDEGEE. The CDR3 DNA follows: TGTGCCAGCAGCTTAGGGGCGAATGAGCAGTTCTTC. Translation: CASSLGANEQFF.

The V and J genes are TRBV7-9 and TRBJ1-2, with 10 bases aligning to TRBD1. Germline V CDR1 and CDR2: SEHNR, FQNEAQ (reference sequence). CDR3 length: 15 amino acids. V lost 4 bases to trimming and J lost 6 bases; unmatched junction nucleotides: 8. CDR3 loop: CASSSTGGETHGYTF. Written as DNA, the CDR3 is TGTGCCAGCAGCTCGACAGGGGGCGAGACCCATGGCTACACCTTC.

CDR3 DNA sequence: TGTGCCAGCAGCCTTGAGGCCGGGGAGCTGTTTTTT. This codes for CASSLEAGELFF. The rearrangement uses TRBV6-5 and TRBJ2-2; D not resolved. Trimming removed 6 bases at V and 6 bases at J, with 8 bases between. Germline V CDR1 and CDR2: MNHEY, SVGAGI. The CDR3 is 12 residues long.

The rearrangement joins TRBV28 to TRBJ1-1; possibly TRBD1 for D (5 bases). Germline V gene sequence: CDR1 MDHEN, CDR2 SYDVKM. The CDR3 runs 13 residues. The V end was cut by 5 bases, the J end by 6 bases, with 13 bases between. The CDR3 sequence is CASSLISGSEAFF. In DNA form, the CDR3 reads TGTGCCAGCAGTCTCATCTCAGGGTCTGAAGCTTTCTTT.

This chain joins TRBV6-1 and TRBJ1-3; tentatively, D is TRBD1 (6 bases). Looked up from germline, CDR1 is MNHNS and CDR2 is SASEGT. The CDR3 contains 12 residues. V shed 7 bases and J shed 2 bases, with 6 bases lying between them. The CDR3 reads CASTGAGNTIYF. For the CDR3, the DNA is TGTGCCAGCACAGGGGCTGGAAACACCATATATTTT.

The chain links TRBV5-1 to TRBJ1-1; no reliable D call. The CDR3 spans 14 residues. The V gene lost 1 base and the J gene lost 1 base, with 8 bases spanning the gap. Germline V gene lookup returns CDR1 SGHRS and CDR2 YFSETQ. The CDR3 reads CASSLNAANTEAFF. The CDR3 DNA reads TGCGCCAGCAGCTTGAACGCGGCGAACACTGAAGCTTTCTTT.